What follows describes a single T cell receptor beta chain. What it binds is not known. The germline gene is not matched at one end of the junction; a read error may be the cause. The CDR3 runs 18 residues. Germline V gene sequence: CDR1 GTSNPN, CDR2 SVGIG (reference sequence). This sample is part of a study of type 1 and type 2 diabetes patients. Study-wide findings and caveats: Groups were not age- or gender-matched, which may bias interpretation. Type 2 diabetes patients had few highly-expanded CD4+ clones, median one.

The PCR template was genomic DNA. A primer set of 30 forward and 13 reverse primers amplified the CDR3. MiXCR, run by TCRdb on the multiplex PCR reads, gives a single entry per CDR3 protein. The top ten clones hold 12% to 15% of a sample with about 270,000 distinct CDR3 sequences, 40% to 50% of them seen once. Source material: peripheral blood mononuclear cells (PBMCs). The receptor comes from a man in his late teens or twenties with type 2 diabetes. The chain links TRBV30 to TRBJ2-7, with 10 positions matching TRBD2. The CDR3 nucleotides read TGTGCCTGGAGTGTACGGGCTAGCGGGAGAAGGAAGGACTACGAGCAGTGCTTC. Its translation is CAWSVRASGRRKDYEQCF.